The source of this TCR beta chain is a study of blood T cell repertoires in COVID-19. Looking at the study overall: T cells, B-cell-depleted T cells, or PBMCs provided the cDNA or gDNA that served as material.

Per the germline V gene, CDR1 is MDHEN and CDR2 is SYDVKM. The V end was cut by 7 bases, the J end by 1 base, with 25 bases between. CDR3 length: 18 amino acids. Measured with immunoSEQ multiplex PCR; TCRdb has only the in-frame clones, and not every one. This table has some 250,000 clones, around 87% appearing once. V is TRBV28 and J is TRBJ1-2, with D possibly matching TRBD1 (5 bases). Sequencing input: peripheral blood. The source of this sequence is a woman between 55 and 75 years old with COVID-19, enrolled during active disease. The CDR3 loop is CASTIIVGGNELNYGYTF. The CDR3 DNA is TGTGCCAGCACCATCATAGTCGGGGGTAATGAACTTAACTATGGCTACACCTTC.